This is a list of T cell receptor beta chains from one sample in a study of T cell responses to AZD1222 COVID-19 vaccine. Data came from immunoSEQ multiplex PCR; TCRdb stores just in-frame clones and leaves some out. Of about 150,000 clones listed, around 84% are singletons. Sequences were derived from peripheral blood, sampled 28 days after the second AZD1222 dose. The receptor source for this set is an adult who received the AZD1222 COVID-19 vaccine. CDR3s include the opening cysteine and the closing phenylalanine or tryptophan. D genes are given only for firm matches. Clone size is not always given. Where it is, it says once, few, many or a class for expanded clones.

size: NA
V: TRBV29-1
J: TRBJ1-5
D: TRBD1
CDR3: CSVATGTGNQPQHF
DNA: TGCAGCGTCGCCACCGGGACAGGGAATCAGCCCCAGCATTTT

size: NA
V: TRBV5-1
J: TRBJ2-5
D: TRBD2
CDR3: CASSPTSGSGEETQYF
DNA: TGCGCCAGCAGCCCTACTAGCGGGAGCGGAGAAGAGACCCAGTACTTC

size: NA
V: TRBV16
J: TRBJ2-1
D: TRBD2
CDR3: CASSQFRAGSYNEQFF
DNA: TGTGCCAGCAGCCAATTCAGAGCGGGATCCTACAATGAGCAGTTCTTC

size: NA
V: TRBV7-9
J: TRBJ1-2
D: NA
CDR3: CASSLSNYGYTF
DNA: TGTGCCAGCAGCTTATCTAACTATGGCTACACCTTC

size: NA
V: TRBV15
J: TRBJ2-1
D: TRBD2
CDR3: CATSTGTSGHGDEQFF
DNA: TGTGCCACCAGCACCGGGACTAGCGGTCACGGCGATGAGCAGTTCTTC

size: NA
V: TRBV7-9
J: TRBJ1-2
D: NA
CDR3: CASSLSPSGYTF
DNA: TGTGCCAGCAGCTTATCTCCCTCGGGCTACACCTTC

size: NA
V: TRBV18
J: TRBJ1-2
D: NA
CDR3: CASSPAYPYYGYTF
DNA: TGTGCCAGCTCACCAGCCTATCCCTACTATGGCTACACCTTC

size: once
V: TRBV7-2
J: TRBJ2-3
D: TRBD2
CDR3: CASSRTSGGPDTQYF
DNA: TGTGCCAGCAGCCGGACTAGCGGGGGACCAGATACGCAGTATTTT

size: NA
V: TRBV27
J: TRBJ1-1
D: NA
CDR3: CASSLWPVAEAFF
DNA: TGTGCCAGCAGTTTGTGGCCGGTCGCTGAAGCTTTCTTT

size: NA
V: TRBV6-5
J: TRBJ2-1
D: TRBD2
CDR3: CASRRSGKAGEQFF
DNA: TGTGCCAGCAGACGAAGCGGGAAAGCGGGTGAGCAGTTCTTC